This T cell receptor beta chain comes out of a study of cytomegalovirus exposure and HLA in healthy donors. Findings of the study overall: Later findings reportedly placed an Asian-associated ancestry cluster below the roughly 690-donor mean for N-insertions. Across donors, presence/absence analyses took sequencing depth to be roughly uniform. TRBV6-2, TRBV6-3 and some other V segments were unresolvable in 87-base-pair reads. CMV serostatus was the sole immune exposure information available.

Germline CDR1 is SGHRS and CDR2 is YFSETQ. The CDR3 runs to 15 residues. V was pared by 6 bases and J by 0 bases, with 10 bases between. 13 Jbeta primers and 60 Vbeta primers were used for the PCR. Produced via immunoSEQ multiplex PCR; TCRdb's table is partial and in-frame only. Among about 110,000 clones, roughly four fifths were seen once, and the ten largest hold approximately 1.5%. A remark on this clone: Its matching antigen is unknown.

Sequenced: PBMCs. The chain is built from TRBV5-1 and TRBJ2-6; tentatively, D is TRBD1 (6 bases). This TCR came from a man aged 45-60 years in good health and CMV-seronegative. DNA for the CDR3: TGCGCCAGCATGAGGGGGACCTCTGGGGCCAACGTCCTGACTTTC. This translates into CASMRGTSGANVLTF.